The clone carrying this TCR beta chain was observed once. Its target is unknown. These data originate in a study of blood T cells in healthy people across ages. Study-wide results and caveats: When one million T cells were used, diversity estimates were thought to be underestimates. Both higher diversity and more naive CD4+ cells marked long-lived donors when set against aged donors.

Alongside a J-beta primer mix, a sample-barcoded 5' primer served in a second PCR lasting about 7 to 11 cycles. TCRdb re-analysed the 5' RACE reads in MiXCR, keeping a single row per CDR3 protein. The data contain 450,000 to 700,000 distinct CDR3 sequences, approximately 27% of them singletons. This clonotype was sampled from a woman in her sixties or seventies in good health. The sample was blood.

CDR3 nucleotide sequence: TGCAGTGCTAGCACCTTTTGGGCTAGCGGGGGTCAAAACATTCAGTACTTC. Translated, it gives CSASTFWASGGQNIQYF. The chain is built from TRBV20-1 and TRBJ2-4, with 10 bases that match TRBD2. In germline, CDR1 is DFQATT, CDR2 SNEGSKA (reference sequence). The J segment lost 5 bases and the V segment lost 3 bases, leaving 13 bases of the junction unmatched. The CDR3 runs 17 residues.